The TCR beta chain under discussion was sequenced for a study of response to subunit inactivated influenza vaccine. Study conclusions and caveats: The authors proposed limited new T cell recruitment per seasonal influenza vaccination.

The germline V gene has CDR1 GTSNPN and CDR2 SVGIG (reference sequence). V was clipped by 1 base and J by 5 bases, with 9 bases between them. There are 14 residues in the CDR3. Turning to this clonotype: The antigen is unknown.

TCRdb fed the RT-PCR reads into MiXCR, producing one record per CDR3 protein. The sample yields about 190,000 distinct CDR3 sequences, approximately 15% seen once. The chain links TRBV30 to TRBJ2-6; possibly TRBD1 for D (5 bases). The origin of this receptor is a man aged 45-65 years who received an inactivated influenza vaccine. This specimen was CD8+ T cells sorted from PBMCs, taken 5 to 6 days after vaccination. CDR3 residues: CAWSEGRWANVLTF. In DNA form, the CDR3 reads TGTGCCTGGAGTGAGGGGCGTTGGGCCAACGTCCTGACTTTC.